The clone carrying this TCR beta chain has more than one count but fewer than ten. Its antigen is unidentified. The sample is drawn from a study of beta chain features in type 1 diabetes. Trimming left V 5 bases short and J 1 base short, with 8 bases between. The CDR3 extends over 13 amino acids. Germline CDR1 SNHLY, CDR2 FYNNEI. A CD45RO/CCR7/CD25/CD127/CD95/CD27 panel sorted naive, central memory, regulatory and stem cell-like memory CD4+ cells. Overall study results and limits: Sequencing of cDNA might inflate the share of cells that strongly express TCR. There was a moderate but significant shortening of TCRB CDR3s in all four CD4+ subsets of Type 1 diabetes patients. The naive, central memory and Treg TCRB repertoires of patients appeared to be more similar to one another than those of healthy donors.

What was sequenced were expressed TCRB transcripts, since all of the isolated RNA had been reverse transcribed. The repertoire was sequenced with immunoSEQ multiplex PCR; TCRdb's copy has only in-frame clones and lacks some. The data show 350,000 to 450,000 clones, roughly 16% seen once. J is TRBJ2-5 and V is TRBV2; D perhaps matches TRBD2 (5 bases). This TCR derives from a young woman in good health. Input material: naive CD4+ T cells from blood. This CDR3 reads CASSLGLQETQYF. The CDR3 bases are TGTGCCAGCAGTCTTGGACTCCAAGAGACCCAGTACTTC.